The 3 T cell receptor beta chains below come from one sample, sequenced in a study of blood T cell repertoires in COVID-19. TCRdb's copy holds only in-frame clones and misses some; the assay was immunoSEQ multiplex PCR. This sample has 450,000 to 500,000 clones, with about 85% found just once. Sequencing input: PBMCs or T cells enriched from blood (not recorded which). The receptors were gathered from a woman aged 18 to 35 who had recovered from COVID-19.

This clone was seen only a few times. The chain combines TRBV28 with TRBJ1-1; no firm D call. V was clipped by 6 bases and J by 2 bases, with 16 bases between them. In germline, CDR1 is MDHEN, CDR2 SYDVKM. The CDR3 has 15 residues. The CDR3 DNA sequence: TGTGCCAGCAGCTCTCCGTGGGAGGGCAACACTGAAGCTTTCTTT. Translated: CASSSPWEGNTEAFF.

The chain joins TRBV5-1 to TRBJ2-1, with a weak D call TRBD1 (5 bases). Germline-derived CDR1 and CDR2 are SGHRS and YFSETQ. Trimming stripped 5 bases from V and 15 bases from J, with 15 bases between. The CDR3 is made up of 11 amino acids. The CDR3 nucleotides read TGCGCCAGCAGTCTGGGGCCCGGGTTGTTCTTC. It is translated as CASSLGPGLFF.

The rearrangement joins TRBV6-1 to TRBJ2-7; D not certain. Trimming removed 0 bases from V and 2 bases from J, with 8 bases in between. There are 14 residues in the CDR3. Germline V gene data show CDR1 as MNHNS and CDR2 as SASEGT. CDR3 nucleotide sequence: TGTGCCAGCAGTGAAGCGCCAGGCACCTACGAGCAGTACTTC. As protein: CASSEAPGTYEQYF.